This passage covers 31 T cell receptor beta chains from one sample sequenced in a study of blood T cells in healthy people across ages. The second PCR ran about 6 to 12 cycles with a sample-barcoded 5' primer and J-beta primers. One entry per CDR3 protein, called by TCRdb with MiXCR from the 5' RACE reads. The sample consists of more than 800,000 distinct CDR3 sequences, 35% to 50% of them appearing once. Specimen: blood. The receptors shown here come from a woman aged 60-75 years in good health.

The chain combines TRBV29-1 with TRBJ1-1; D gene uncertain. The CDR3 contains 12 residues. CDR1 and CDR2 from the germline V gene are SQVTM and ANQGSEA. The V and J ends lost 2 bases and 0 bases respectively, with 4 bases between them. The CDR3 nucleotides read TGCAGCGTTGAAAAGATGAACACTGAAGCTTTCTTT. Its translation is CSVEKMNTEAFF.

In this sample, this clonotype turned up a few times. In DNA, the CDR3 is TGCAGCGTTGCAGAGAGAAGGGTCGGCTATGGCTACACCTTC. Amino acid sequence: CSVAERRVGYGYTF. The chain uses TRBV29-1 and TRBJ1-2; D is ambiguous. Germline V CDR1 and CDR2: SQVTM, ANQGSEA. Deletions cut 4 bases from V and 4 bases from J, with 16 bases between. The CDR3 contains 14 residues.

V and J are TRBV24-1 and TRBJ2-1; 10 bases fit TRBD1. Germline-derived CDR1 and CDR2 are KGHDR and SFDVKD. The CDR3 length is 16 residues. Trimming at V came to 4 bases and at J to 6 bases, leaving 8 bases not matched to a gene. CDR3 sequence (DNA): TGTGCCACCAGTGACCCGAGGAGGGACAGGGGCAATGAGCAGTTCTTC. Protein: CATSDPRRDRGNEQFF.

CDR3 coding DNA: TGTGCCAGCAGCCAAGGGATGGGGGGCGAGTTTGAAAAACTGTTTTTT. It codes for CASSQGMGGEFEKLFF. This chain uses TRBV4-2 with TRBJ1-4, with D tentatively TRBD1 (6 bases). There are 16 residues in the CDR3. Trimming removed 1 base from V and 7 bases from J, with 16 bases in between. CDR1 LGHNA and CDR2 YNFKEQ come from the germline V gene.

Turning to this clonotype: A junction end diverges from the germline sequence, so it may reflect a read error. The chain carries TRBV20-1 and TRBJ2-5; D is possibly TRBD1 or TRBD2 (5 bases each). The germline V gene encodes CDR1 DFQATT and CDR2 SNEGSKA (reference sequence). This CDR3 has 15 amino acids. The CDR3 spells CSLYRQPREQEAQYF. The CDR3 region has the DNA TGCAGTCTTTACCGACAGCCCAGGGAGCAAGAGGCCCAGTACTTC.

DNA for the CDR3: TGTGCCAGCAGTCCGCTAGACGGCTTAGGTGTTAATACGCAGTATTTT. Residues: CASSPLDGLGVNTQYF. The chain employs TRBV28 and TRBJ2-3, with D unresolved. The ends were cut back, 5 bases at V and 7 bases at J, with 22 bases in the middle. This CDR3 is built from 16 residues. Per germline, CDR1 MDHEN and CDR2 SYDVKM.

There are many counts of this clonotype. The chain joins TRBV29-1 to TRBJ2-7, with a weak D call TRBD1 (6 bases). V was trimmed by 4 bases and J by 4 bases, leaving 14 bases between them. Germline V lookup: CDR1 SQVTM, CDR2 ANQGSEA. The CDR3 extends over 13 amino acids. DNA of the CDR3: TGCAGCGTTGTAACAGGGCGAGGTTACGAGCAGTACTTC. It specifies CSVVTGRGYEQYF.

This clonotype has just one count. The V and J genes are TRBV20-1 and TRBJ1-1; D ambiguous. Between the trimmed V and J ends, which lost 5 bases and 2 bases, there was a span of 9 bases. Germline V gives CDR1 DFQATT, CDR2 SNEGSKA (reference sequence). The CDR3 is made up of 12 amino acids. Here the CDR3 reads CSAVTANTEAFF. The CDR3 nucleotides read TGCAGTGCTGTTACAGCTAACACTGAAGCTTTCTTT.

This clonotype was detected a few times. The CDR3 spells CSATAGGGANTQYF. CDR3 DNA sequence: TGCAGTGCTACAGCGGGAGGGGGAGCAAATACGCAGTATTTT. V gene TRBV20-1 combines with J gene TRBJ2-3; 10 nucleotides align to TRBD2. Unmatched junction bases numbered 8, after V lost 4 bases and J lost 7 bases. Germline V gene lookup returns CDR1 DFQATT and CDR2 SNEGSKA (reference sequence). This CDR3 is 14 amino acids long.

The V gene is TRBV20-1, the J gene TRBJ2-5; 14 nucleotides match TRBD2. Unmatched junction bases numbered 3, after V lost 5 bases and J lost 4 bases. The CDR3 is 14 residues long. Germline values: CDR1 DFQATT, CDR2 SNEGSKA (reference sequence). The chain's CDR3 is CSAATSGRVETQYF. As DNA, the CDR3 is TGCAGTGCTGCGACTAGCGGGAGGGTAGAGACCCAGTACTTC.

The CDR3 coding sequence is TGCAGTGCCCTAATAGGACGCCTACTGAACACTGAAGCTTTCTTT. Residues: CSALIGRLLNTEAFF. V gene TRBV20-1 combines with J gene TRBJ1-1; unclear D gene. CDR3 length: 15 residues. The germline V and J ends were trimmed by 6 bases and 0 bases, with 17 bases remaining between them. Germline V gene sequence: CDR1 DFQATT, CDR2 SNEGSKA (reference sequence).

In DNA, the CDR3 is TGTGCCAGCAGTAACGGGGCTACAGGGACCCAGTACTTC. Translating it yields CASSNGATGTQYF. The rearrangement links TRBV25-1 to TRBJ2-4; TRBD1 or TRBD2 may be the D gene (5 bases each). The DNA end is a closer match to TRBJ2-5, so the J assignment may be wrong. Germline CDR1 and CDR2: MGHDK and SYGVNS. This CDR3 spans 13 amino acids.

The DNA for the CDR3 is TGCAGCGTTGATGGCCCAGGAAACGAGCAGTACTTC. Its protein is CSVDGPGNEQYF. The rearrangement uses TRBV29-1 and TRBJ2-7; D gene uncertain. CDR1 SQVTM and CDR2 ANQGSEA come from the germline V gene. This CDR3 contains 12 residues. Trimming took 3 bases from V and 5 from J, leaving 11 bases between them.

The chain joins TRBV4-1 to TRBJ2-1; 7 nucleotides match TRBD2. The CDR3 has 15 residues. In germline, CDR1 is MGHRA, CDR2 YSYEKL. V lost 4 bases, J lost 6 bases, and 9 bases stayed unmatched. This CDR3 reads CASSPPGWEGNEQFF. In DNA, the CDR3 is TGCGCCAGCAGCCCCCCGGGGTGGGAGGGCAATGAGCAGTTCTTC.

This chain uses TRBV20-1 with TRBJ2-5; 11 bases are shared with TRBD2. The CDR3 is 13 residues long. The V segment lost 4 bases and the J segment 5 bases; nucleotides outside the gene matches: 3. Germline V gene data show CDR1 as DFQATT and CDR2 as SNEGSKA (reference sequence). CDR3 protein: CSATTSGIETQYF. The CDR3 DNA reads as TGCAGTGCTACGACTAGCGGGATTGAGACCCAGTACTTC.

This rearrangement joins TRBV9 to TRBJ2-1; 7 nucleotides align to TRBD2. This CDR3 contains 16 residues. Trimming at V came to 0 bases and at J to 1 base, leaving 4 bases not matched to a gene. In germline, CDR1 is SGDLS, CDR2 YYNGEE. CDR3 region: CASSVVDGGSYNEQFF. The CDR3 DNA reads as TGTGCCAGCAGCGTAGTGGACGGGGGGTCCTACAATGAGCAGTTCTTC. Drawing the rest from reference TRBV9 and TRBJ2-1, the complete variable domain is DSGVTQTPKHLITATGQRVTLRCSPRSGDLSVYWYQQSLDQGLQFLIQYYNGEERAKGNILERFSAQQFPDLHSELNLSSLELGDSALYFCASSVVDGGSYNEQFFGPGTRLTVL.

Turning to this clonotype: A single base separates this from a much larger clone, so it may be a read error. The CDR3 coding sequence is TGTGCCAGCAGCTGGAAAGGGACCCAGTACTTC. Its translation: CASSWKGTQYF. V usage is TRBV4-2 and J usage is TRBJ2-5; D unresolved. CDR1 is LGHNA and CDR2 is YNFKEQ in the germline V gene. The V and J ends lost 5 bases and 7 bases respectively, with 8 bases between them. This CDR3 has 11 amino acids.

The chain has TRBV6-6 and TRBJ2-1; a possible D gene is TRBD1 (6 bases). Per the germline V gene, CDR1 is MNHNY and CDR2 is SVGAGI (reference sequence). The CDR3 extends over 17 amino acids. V gave up 0 bases and J gave up 4 bases, with 16 bases separating them. Here the CDR3 reads CASSYSILEGGYNEQFF. The CDR3 DNA is TGTGCCAGCAGTTACTCGATCCTAGAAGGGGGTTACAATGAGCAGTTCTTC.

J is TRBJ1-2 and V is TRBV6-4, with TRBD1 identical over 7 bases. Germline CDR1 and CDR2: MRHNA and SNTAGT. V lost 5 bases, J lost 3 bases, and 9 bases stayed unmatched. CDR3 length: 15 residues. The CDR3 nucleotides are TGTGCCAGCAGTCCGCGCAGGGGGGTCTACTATGGCTACACCTTC. Translating gives CASSPRRGVYYGYTF.

This rearrangement joins TRBV3-1 to TRBJ1-6; D uncertain. Trimming removed 0 bases from V and 9 bases from J, with 9 bases in between. The CDR3 loop spans 14 amino acids. Germline V gene sequence: CDR1 LGHDT, CDR2 YNNKEL (reference sequence). CDR3 bases: TGTGCCAGCAGCCAAGAAGGGAAGTTTTCACCCCTCCACTTT. Translating it yields CASSQEGKFSPLHF.

Remarks on this clonotype: One junction end does not reproduce the germline sequence, and a read error may be involved. This chain joins TRBV3-1 and TRBJ2-7, with 7 bases matching TRBD2. In germline, CDR1 is LGHDT, CDR2 YNNKEL (reference sequence). This CDR3 has 19 residues. CDR3 nucleotides: TGTGCCAGTAGCCCCCGGGTAGGGGCTGGCGGGAGAGCCTCCGACGAGCAGTACTTC. Its protein product is CASSPRVGAGGRASDEQYF.

Many counts were recorded for this clonotype. The rearrangement joins TRBV12-3 or TRBV12-4 to TRBJ1-5, with TRBD1 matching over 11 bases. Trimming cost V 6 bases and J 6 bases; bases outside gene matches: 7. This CDR3 is built from 15 residues. CDR3 sequence: CASSLGTGGTQPQHF. As DNA, the CDR3 is TGTGCCAGCAGCCTGGGGACAGGGGGTACTCAGCCCCAGCATTTT.

The CDR3 sequence: CSAGALAKNIQYF. CDR3 nucleotide sequence: TGCAGTGCCGGGGCCTTAGCCAAAAACATTCAGTACTTC. The chain employs TRBV20-1 and TRBJ2-4, with D possibly called TRBD1 or TRBD2 (5 bases each). Germline CDR1 is DFQATT and CDR2 is SNEGSKA (reference sequence). The ends were cut back, 6 bases at V and 0 bases at J, with 9 bases in the middle. This CDR3 region has 13 residues.

The rearrangement links TRBV10-3 to TRBJ1-2; D gene unclear. The CDR3 consists of 14 residues. Trimming took 6 bases from V and 8 from J, leaving 19 bases between them. The germline V gene encodes CDR1 ENHRY and CDR2 SYGVKD. The CDR3 sequence: CAIREKLVTVGYTF. In DNA, the CDR3 is TGTGCCATCAGGGAGAAGCTTGTAACCGTAGGCTACACCTTC.

V usage is TRBV12-3 or TRBV12-4 and J usage is TRBJ1-5; D is undetermined. Trimming removed 3 bases from V and 15 bases from J, with 12 bases in between. The CDR3 length is 11 residues. CDR3 sequence (DNA): TGTGCCAGCAGTTTTGGGCAGACTTTGCATTTT. It encodes CASSFGQTLHF.

The V call is TRBV11-2, the J call TRBJ2-7; no clear D gene. This CDR3 has 13 amino acids. With 0 bases removed from V and 2 bases from J, the gap between germline ends came to 5 bases. The germline V gene has CDR1 SGHAT and CDR2 FQNNGV. CDR3 region: CASSLETAYEQYF. CDR3 DNA: TGTGCCAGCAGCTTAGAAACAGCCTACGAGCAGTACTTC.

This clonotype came up many times. The chain joins TRBV7-2 to TRBJ2-7; D remains ambiguous. The CDR3 runs to 13 residues. V was shortened by 5 bases and J by 3 bases, with 11 bases between the two germline ends. CDR1 SGHTA and CDR2 FQGNSA come from the germline V gene. CDR3 DNA: TGTGCCAGCAGCCACAGCAGCAGCTACGAGCAGTACTTC. This codes for CASSHSSSYEQYF.

V and J are TRBV12-3 or TRBV12-4 and TRBJ2-5; a weak D match, TRBD2 (6 bases). V lost 0 bases and J lost 11, with 22 bases in between. This CDR3 is built from 16 residues. CDR3 in amino acids: CASSLAGTSTGNEQYF. The CDR3 DNA reads TGTGCCAGCAGTTTAGCGGGGACTTCCACTGGGAATGAGCAGTACTTC.

The V call is TRBV20-1, the J call TRBJ2-3; TRBD1 or TRBD2 may be the D gene (5 bases each). Looked up from germline, CDR1 is DFQATT and CDR2 is SNEGSKA (reference sequence). With 3 bases removed from V and 5 bases from J, the gap between germline ends came to 15 bases. The CDR3 loop spans 14 amino acids. Here the CDR3 reads CSARVGRAGDTQYF. The CDR3 DNA reads TGCAGTGCTAGGGTCGGCAGGGCGGGAGATACGCAGTATTTT.

The V call is TRBV20-1, the J call TRBJ2-5; TRBD1 or TRBD2 may be the D gene (5 bases each). The V gene's germline CDR1 is DFQATT and CDR2 SNEGSKA (reference sequence). Trimming left V 5 bases short and J 5 bases short, with 15 bases between. CDR3 size: 13 residues. The CDR3 loop is CSAPGLWGETQYF. As DNA, the CDR3 is TGCAGTGCTCCAGGGCTCTGGGGGGAGACCCAGTACTTC.

The V gene is TRBV4-2, the J gene TRBJ2-1; D unclear. Trimming took off 4 bases at V and 4 bases at J, with 8 bases between the two ends. This CDR3 spans 13 amino acids. Germline V gene lookup returns CDR1 LGHNA and CDR2 YNFKEQ. The CDR3 DNA follows: TGTGCCAGCAGCCCGCCACGGTACAATGAGCAGTTCTTC. It translates to CASSPPRYNEQFF.